The 28 T cell receptor beta chains given below trace back to one sample, sequenced in a study of T-cell memory formation after mild COVID-19. TCRdb analysed the 5' RACE reads with MiXCR anew, one entry per CDR3 protein. The data show around 340,000 distinct CDR3 sequences, roughly 20% seen once. Source material: PBMCs or a T cell subset sorted from them (not recorded which). These receptor sequences come from an adult woman who had mild COVID-19 (a few samples of this study predate the infection). Cell type and time point are not known.

This clonotype was seen more than once but under ten times. V is TRBV11-2 and J is TRBJ1-1; maybe TRBD1 (5 bases). The germline gives CDR1 SGHAT, CDR2 FQNNGV. Trimming cost V 5 bases and J 4 bases, with 14 bases left between them. The CDR3 is 14 residues long. The DNA of the CDR3 is TGTGCCAGCAGCGCCGGGGGAGGGAGCACTGAAGCTTTCTTT. It translates to CASSAGGGSTEAFF.

This clonotype has just a few counts. The J gene is TRBJ1-2, the V gene TRBV6-5; tentatively, D is TRBD1 (6 bases). V lost 0 bases and J 6 bases, leaving 11 bases between the germline ends. Germline lookup yields CDR1 MNHEY and CDR2 SVGAGI. This CDR3 is 14 amino acids long. CDR3 loop: CASSYSAGGDGYTF. The CDR3 DNA sequence: TGTGCCAGCAGTTACTCAGCGGGGGGCGATGGCTACACCTTC.

This chain connects TRBV20-1 to TRBJ2-1; D is ambiguous. Germline-derived CDR1 and CDR2 are DFQATT and SNEGSKA (reference sequence). This CDR3 is 11 amino acids long. V gave up 3 bases and J gave up 10 bases, with 10 bases separating them. This chain's CDR3 is CSASSLQEQFF. As DNA, the CDR3 is TGCAGTGCTAGTTCCCTCCAGGAGCAGTTCTTC.

V usage is TRBV5-1 and J usage is TRBJ1-4; possible D gene TRBD1, 5 bases. Per the germline V gene, CDR1 is SGHRS and CDR2 is YFSETQ. The V end was cut by 3 bases, the J end by 3 bases, with 15 bases between. The CDR3 totals 16 residues. The CDR3 sequence: CASSSGDSRANEKLFF. The CDR3 coding sequence is TGCGCCAGCAGCTCTGGTGATAGCAGGGCTAATGAAAAACTGTTTTTT.

For this clonotype: One end of the junction is discordant with germline, which a read error may explain. V gene TRBV7-2 combines with J gene TRBJ1-5, with D unclear. The CDR3 length is 16 residues. The germline V gene has CDR1 SGHTA and CDR2 FQGNSA. CDR3 sequence reads: CASCLTSQVGNQPQHF. CDR3 DNA sequence: TGTGCCAGCTGCTTAACCTCCCAGGTTGGCAATCAGCCCCAGCATTTT.

The chain recombines TRBV9 with TRBJ2-5; 7 positions agree with TRBD2. The germline gives CDR1 SGDLS, CDR2 YYNGEE. This CDR3 has 13 residues. The J segment lost 4 bases and the V segment lost 0 bases, leaving 0 bases of the junction unmatched. CDR3 sequence: CASSVERGETQYF. The DNA for the CDR3 is TGTGCCAGCAGCGTAGAGCGGGGAGAGACCCAGTACTTC.

This clonotype showed up just a few times. The chain joins TRBV10-3 to TRBJ2-7; D is perhaps TRBD1 (6 bases). Looked up from germline, CDR1 is ENHRY and CDR2 is SYGVKD. CDR3 length equals 13 residues. The V gene lost 6 bases and the J gene lost 3 bases, with 12 bases spanning the gap. CDR3 in amino acids: CAISGDTDYEQYF. The DNA for the CDR3 is TGTGCCATCAGCGGGGACACCGACTACGAGCAGTACTTC.

The table lists this clonotype with a few counts. This sequence joins TRBV6-5 and TRBJ2-7; TRBD2 matches 11 bases. Germline-derived CDR1 and CDR2 are MNHEY and SVGAGI. The CDR3 sequence is 15 residues long. V gave up 2 bases and J gave up 2 bases; unmatched junction bases: 2. The DNA of the CDR3 is TGTGCCAGCAGTTACGGGACTAGCGGAACCTACGAGCAGTACTTC. It codes for CASSYGTSGTYEQYF.

The table lists this clonotype with a few counts. The chain is built from TRBV10-3 and TRBJ1-6; D not resolved. Trimming left V 0 bases short and J 9 bases short, with 15 bases between. The CDR3 consists of 16 residues. Germline V gene sequence: CDR1 ENHRY, CDR2 SYGVKD. CDR3 in DNA: TGTGCCATCAGTGAGTCGGCAGGCGTTTCTGGTTCACCCCTCCACTTT. Amino acid sequence: CAISESAGVSGSPLHF.

V usage is TRBV14 and J usage is TRBJ2-3; 10 bases match TRBD2. V lost 1 base to trimming and J lost 4 bases; unmatched junction nucleotides: 8. The CDR3 runs 17 residues. Germline V lookup: CDR1 SGHDN, CDR2 FVKESK. The CDR3 DNA sequence: TGTGCCAGCAGCCAAGTGAGCGGGAGGGCCCTCGCAGATACGCAGTATTTT. Residues: CASSQVSGRALADTQYF.

This clonotype was observed a few times. The chain combines TRBV20-1 with TRBJ2-1, with TRBD2 matching 8 bases. This CDR3 contains 15 residues. The ends lost 0 bases at V and 2 bases at J; junction bases unmatched: 3. CDR1 and CDR2 from the germline V gene are DFQATT and SNEGSKA (reference sequence). This CDR3 is CSARDKAGAYNEQFF. The CDR3 nucleotides are TGCAGTGCTAGAGATAAAGCGGGAGCCTACAATGAGCAGTTCTTC.

The rearrangement uses TRBV10-3 and TRBJ2-3; D unclear. Trimming pared 6 bases from V and 2 bases from J, leaving 9 bases between. The CDR3 consists of 13 residues. Germline CDR1 reads ENHRY; CDR2 reads SYGVKD. CDR3 bases: TGTGCCATCAGAACATTCAACACAGATACGCAGTATTTT. This codes for CAIRTFNTDTQYF.

Details on this clonotype: One end of the junction is discordant with germline, which a read error may explain. CDR3: CASRDASYTEQFF. The CDR3 nucleotides are TGTGCCAGCAGGGACGCCTCCTACACTGAGCAGTTCTTC. V is TRBV6-5 and J is TRBJ2-1, with unresolved D. There are 13 residues in the CDR3. Looked up from germline, CDR1 is MNHEY and CDR2 is SVGAGI.

Only a few counts were recorded for this clonotype. This sequence joins TRBV24-1 and TRBJ2-7; D is possibly TRBD1 (5 bases). Germline V gives CDR1 KGHDR, CDR2 SFDVKD. The CDR3 consists of 15 residues. V was trimmed by 2 bases and J by 4 bases, leaving 14 bases between them. DNA for the CDR3: TGTGCCACCAGTGATTCCAGGGCAGACAGTTACGAGCAGTACTTC. As protein: CATSDSRADSYEQYF.

J is TRBJ1-2 and V is TRBV24-1, with unresolved D. The CDR3 covers 13 residues. CDR1 and CDR2 from the germline V gene are KGHDR and SFDVKD. Deletions cut 5 bases from V and 8 bases from J, with 14 bases between. The CDR3 nucleotides are TGTGCCACCAGTGGACGGGGAATACAAGGCTACACCTTC. This translates into CATSGRGIQGYTF.

This clonotype was seen a few times. This rearrangement joins TRBV7-9 to TRBJ2-3; the match to TRBD2 covers 8 bases. The V and J ends lost 5 bases and 2 bases, in that order; junction bases with no gene match: 6. The germline V gene encodes CDR1 SEHNR and CDR2 FQNEAQ (reference sequence). The length of the CDR3 is 15 residues. The CDR3 DNA follows: TGTGCCAGCAGCGGGGCGGGGGGCAACACAGATACGCAGTATTTT. It codes for CASSGAGGNTDTQYF.

V gene TRBV7-9 combines with J gene TRBJ2-5; D remains unclear. This CDR3 is 12 amino acids long. Looked up from germline, CDR1 is SEHNR and CDR2 is FQNEAQ (reference sequence). The CDR3 nucleotides read TGTACCCCAGGCCCGTACCAAGAGACCCAGTACTTC. Translated: CTPGPYQETQYF.

This clonotype appeared a few times. The V and J genes are TRBV9 and TRBJ2-1, with D unclear. V was trimmed by 2 bases and J by 4 bases, leaving 7 bases between them. CDR1 and CDR2 from the germline V gene are SGDLS and YYNGEE. This CDR3 has 13 amino acids. The CDR3 nucleotides are TGTGCCAGCAGCGTCGGCAGGTACAATGAGCAGTTCTTC. As protein: CASSVGRYNEQFF. Filled out from reference TRBV9 and TRBJ2-1, the complete variable domain reads DSGVTQTPKHLITATGQRVTLRCSPRSGDLSVYWYQQSLDQGLQFLIQYYNGEERAKGNILERFSAQQFPDLHSELNLSSLELGDSALYFCASSVGRYNEQFFGPGTRLTVL.

This clonotype was seen more than once but under ten times. V and J are TRBV9 and TRBJ2-3; 11 bases map to TRBD2. V was clipped by 4 bases and J by 4 bases; unmatched bases: 8. The CDR3 covers 16 residues. Germline assignment: CDR1 SGDLS and CDR2 YYNGEE. The CDR3 region is CASSTTSGGFSDTQYF. The CDR3 DNA is TGTGCCAGCAGCACTACTAGCGGGGGATTTTCAGATACGCAGTATTTT.

The gene calls are TRBV7-2 and TRBJ2-3; 8 bases are shared with TRBD2. Germline trimming cut 8 bases from V and 1 base from J; bases unmatched to any gene: 5. Germline CDR1 SGHTA, CDR2 FQGNSA. The CDR3 covers 14 residues. The CDR3 sequence is CASSDSGGTDTQYF. The CDR3 bases are TGTGCCAGCTCAGATAGCGGGGGCACAGATACGCAGTATTTT.

This clonotype came up many times. The chain has TRBV27 and TRBJ1-1, with 7 bases that match TRBD1. Trimming cost V 5 bases and J 5 bases; bases outside gene matches: 5. This CDR3 contains 13 residues. The germline CDR1 and CDR2 sequences are MNHEY and SMNVEV (reference sequence). CDR3 DNA: TGTGCCAGCAGTATAACAGGGGTAACTGAAGCTTTCTTT. The encoded protein is CASSITGVTEAFF.

This clonotype was found a few times. V gene TRBV12-3 or TRBV12-4 combines with J gene TRBJ2-3, with D tentatively TRBD1 (5 bases). V was shortened by 9 bases and J by 0 bases, with 13 bases between the two germline ends. The CDR3 has 14 residues. CDR3: CASTSGHSTDTQYF. The CDR3 DNA reads as TGTGCCAGTACGTCCGGACATAGCACAGATACGCAGTATTTT.

This chain connects TRBV4-3 to TRBJ2-7, with TRBD2 identical over 10 bases. Germline V lookup: CDR1 LGHNA, CDR2 YSLEER. V was pared by 1 base and J by 1 base, with 1 base of the junction left unmatched. This CDR3 has 15 residues. CDR3 DNA: TGCGCCAGCAGCCAAGTACTAGCGGGATCCTACGAGCAGTACTTC. It specifies CASSQVLAGSYEQYF.

This clonotype occurred once. The J gene is TRBJ1-5, the V gene TRBV19, with 9 bases matching TRBD1. This CDR3 is 19 amino acids long. Germline V CDR1 and CDR2: LNHDA, SQIVND (reference sequence). V lost 4 bases, J lost 2 bases, and 15 bases stayed unmatched. CDR3 region: CASSTGLGGTGTGNQPQHF. The CDR3 DNA is TGTGCCAGTAGTACAGGATTGGGAGGGACAGGGACGGGCAATCAGCCCCAGCATTTT.

This clonotype was counted once. The chain joins TRBV3-1 to TRBJ1-2; D possibly corresponds to TRBD1 (6 bases). The CDR3 is 16 amino acids. Germline CDR1 LGHDT, CDR2 YNNKEL (reference sequence). Between the trimmed V and J ends, which lost 4 bases and 7 bases, there was a span of 22 bases. DNA for the CDR3: TGTGCCAGCAGCCCTCCCGGAGGGGGGCCGACCCGTGGCTACACCTTC. This gives the protein CASSPPGGGPTRGYTF.

The V gene is TRBV25-1, the J gene TRBJ2-1; 7 bases align to TRBD2. J gave up 4 bases and V 2 bases, and 8 bases lay outside the gene matches. This CDR3 is built from 16 residues. Germline V CDR1 and CDR2: MGHDK, SYGVNS. The CDR3 region is CASSEGKASGYNEQFF. CDR3 nucleotide sequence: TGTGCCAGCAGTGAAGGTAAGGCTAGCGGATACAATGAGCAGTTCTTC.

The chain carries TRBV4-2 and TRBJ1-1, with a weak D call TRBD1 (5 bases). Germline V CDR1 and CDR2: LGHNA, YNFKEQ. The V gene lost 1 base and the J gene lost 0 bases, with 6 bases spanning the gap. The CDR3 length is 14 residues. The CDR3 is CASSQGDLNTEAFF. DNA of the CDR3: TGTGCCAGCAGCCAAGGGGACTTGAACACTGAAGCTTTCTTT.

In its sample, this clonotype was seen a few times. CDR3 coding DNA: TGCGCCAGCAGCTTGGCCCCCTGGAGCACAGATACGCAGTATTTT. It specifies CASSLAPWSTDTQYF. J is TRBJ2-3 and V is TRBV5-1; D remains ambiguous. Germline lookup yields CDR1 SGHRS and CDR2 YFSETQ. V lost 0 bases, J lost 0 bases, and 8 bases lay in between. The length of the CDR3 is 15 residues.